What follows are 18 T cell receptor beta chains derived from one specimen sequenced in a study of T cell changes during pregnancy in multiple sclerosis. Sequencing used immunoSEQ multiplex PCR; TCRdb keeps in-frame clones, though not all of them. The data hold about 65,000 clones, with roughly 92% observed a single time. The sample here was CD8+ T cells from peripheral blood mononuclear cells, taken in the third trimester of pregnancy. These receptors were obtained from a female donor in good health, enrolled as a control in a pregnancy study.

The chain is built from TRBV27 and TRBJ1-1; maybe TRBD1 (6 bases). CDR3 length equals 15 residues. With 3 bases removed from V and 4 bases from J, the gap between germline ends came to 15 bases. Germline CDR1 MNHEY, CDR2 SMNVEV (reference sequence). The CDR3 DNA is TGTGCCAGCAGTTTCCTTCAGGGGTTTCGCACTGAAGCTTTCTTT. Translating gives CASSFLQGFRTEAFF.

The sample holds one count of this clone. CDR3 sequence (DNA): TGCGCCAGCAGCTTAAGGACAGGGGCAGGGACTGAAGCTTTCTTT. It specifies CASSLRTGAGTEAFF. The chain recombines TRBV5-1 with TRBJ1-1; 9 bases agree with TRBD1. J was trimmed by 5 bases and V by 2 bases; bases with no gene match: 7. The CDR3 consists of 15 residues. Per germline, CDR1 SGHRS and CDR2 YFSETQ.

This chain uses TRBV5-8 with TRBJ1-2; TRBD1 matches 10 bases. CDR3 size: 15 residues. Germline V gives CDR1 SGHTS, CDR2 YDEGEE. With 4 bases clipped from V and 1 base from J, the junction kept 4 bases outside the gene matches. The DNA for the CDR3 is TGTGCCAGCAGCAGCCGGACAGGGGGTAACTATGGCTACACCTTC. It translates to CASSSRTGGNYGYTF.

The rearrangement links TRBV4-1 to TRBJ1-2; D unresolved. The V and J ends lost 2 bases and 6 bases respectively, with 16 bases between them. Germline V CDR1 and CDR2: MGHRA, YSYEKL. The length of the CDR3 is 15 residues. CDR3 coding DNA: TGCGCCAGCAGCCAACCGAGACTGGATCGTCATGGCTACACCTTC. It is translated as CASSQPRLDRHGYTF.

V usage is TRBV4-3 and J usage is TRBJ1-3, with D possibly matching TRBD1 (6 bases). V was pared by 2 bases and J by 1 base, with 9 bases between. From germline, CDR1 is LGHNA and CDR2 YSLEER. CDR3 length: 15 residues. As DNA, the CDR3 is TGCGCCAGCAGCCAATATACAGGGTCTGGAAACACCATATATTTT. This gives the protein CASSQYTGSGNTIYF.

The chain carries TRBV6-6 and TRBJ1-3; D not certain. This CDR3 region has 13 residues. Trimming took 6 bases from V and 0 from J, leaving 6 bases between them. The V gene's germline CDR1 is MNHNY and CDR2 SVGAGI (reference sequence). CDR3: CASRQDSGNTIYF. DNA for the CDR3: TGTGCCAGCAGGCAGGACTCTGGAAACACCATATATTTT.

The CDR3 protein is CASSFKLYTDTQYF. In DNA, the CDR3 is TGTGCCAGCAGCTTTAAACTTTACACAGATACGCAGTATTTT. The chain uses TRBV7-2 and TRBJ2-3; D remains ambiguous. Germline V CDR1 and CDR2: SGHTA, FQGNSA. The CDR3 sequence is 14 residues long. The germline V and J ends were trimmed by 3 bases and 2 bases, with 9 bases remaining between them.

This rearrangement joins TRBV30 to TRBJ2-7; no definite D call. Per the germline V gene, CDR1 is GTSNPN and CDR2 is SVGIG (reference sequence). The CDR3 extends over 13 amino acids. Trimming removed 5 bases at V and 0 bases at J, with 11 bases between. CDR3 DNA sequence: TGTGCCTGGGGGCAGTTCAGCTCCTACGAGCAGTACTTC. It yields the protein CAWGQFSSYEQYF.

The CDR3 DNA follows: TGTGCCAGCAGCTTAGGCTCGGGTTCGGGTTTTCGCTATGGCTACACCTTC. Translated, it gives CASSLGSGSGFRYGYTF. The V gene is TRBV7-9, the J gene TRBJ1-2; D is unclear. This CDR3 comprises 17 residues. V lost 1 base and J 4 bases, leaving 19 bases between the germline ends. Germline V CDR1 and CDR2: SEHNR, FQNEAQ (reference sequence).

J is TRBJ2-7 and V is TRBV9, with D possibly TRBD1 on 6 matching bases. Germline-derived CDR1 and CDR2 are SGDLS and YYNGEE. The CDR3 contains 14 residues. V lost 2 bases and J 2 bases, leaving 11 bases between the germline ends. CDR3 DNA: TGTGCCAGCAGCGTTAGTGACAGGCCCTACGAGCAGTACTTC. Residues: CASSVSDRPYEQYF.

This clone is labeled medium-sized (0.01 to 0.1%). The chain combines TRBV7-9 with TRBJ1-2; D is ambiguous. From germline, CDR1 is SEHNR and CDR2 FQNEAQ (reference sequence). V lost 5 bases, J lost 6 bases, and 19 bases lay in between. This CDR3 comprises 15 residues. Written as DNA, the CDR3 is TGTGCCAGCAGCCAACTGAAGCGGGCAGGCGATGGCTACACCTTC. Encoded protein: CASSQLKRAGDGYTF.

This clone was observed at least ten times. The same CDR3 can be traced to other DNA sequences in this sample. The rearrangement uses TRBV7-3 and TRBJ1-1; 8 positions match TRBD1. The CDR3 has 14 amino acids. Germline values: CDR1 SGHTA, CDR2 FQGTGA. After removal of 5 bases from V and 2 bases from J, the junction contained 4 bases not matched to a gene. The CDR3, as DNA: TGTGCCAGCAGCCCCACAGGGGGAAACACTGAAGCTTTCTTT. Its protein is CASSPTGGNTEAFF.

The chain couples TRBV10-2 to TRBJ1-1, with 9 bases aligning to TRBD1. Trimming removed 8 bases from V and 6 bases from J; junction bases left unmatched: 10. In germline, CDR1 is WSHSY, CDR2 SAAADI. The CDR3 runs to 14 residues. The CDR3: CASRPGQGPPEAFF. CDR3 sequence (DNA): TGCGCCAGCCGACCGGGACAGGGACCCCCTGAAGCTTTCTTT.

The rearrangement uses TRBV27 and TRBJ1-5, with D possibly TRBD1 on 5 matching bases. CDR3 length: 13 amino acids. V was trimmed by 4 bases and J by 6 bases, leaving 10 bases between them. From germline, CDR1 is MNHEY and CDR2 SMNVEV (reference sequence). CDR3 coding DNA: TGTGCCAGCAGTTCGCAGGGCACTCAGCCCCAGCATTTT. This translates into CASSSQGTQPQHF.

The CDR3 loop is CASSLSDSNYGYTF. The CDR3 bases are TGTGCCAGCAGTCTTTCGGACAGTAACTATGGCTACACCTTC. The chain employs TRBV6-4 and TRBJ1-2, with D possibly being TRBD1 (6 bases). The CDR3 totals 14 residues. Germline CDR1 is MRHNA and CDR2 is SNTAGT. The V and J ends lost 5 bases and 1 base respectively, with 11 bases between them.

This chain links TRBV27 with TRBJ1-1, with TRBD1 as a possible D gene (5 bases). V lost 6 bases and J lost 1, with 15 bases in between. This CDR3 is 15 amino acids long. Looked up from germline, CDR1 is MNHEY and CDR2 is SMNVEV (reference sequence). In DNA, the CDR3 is TGTGCCAGCAGGTTTCCGGGGGAAGGGAACACTGAAGCTTTCTTT. Protein sequence: CASRFPGEGNTEAFF.

The chain employs TRBV27 and TRBJ1-2; 7 bases align to TRBD1. Germline values: CDR1 MNHEY, CDR2 SMNVEV (reference sequence). This CDR3 is built from 17 residues. With 0 bases clipped from V and 4 bases from J, the junction kept 11 bases outside the gene matches. The CDR3, as DNA: TGTGCCAGCAGTTTATCGATCGGCAGGGGGGAAGGCTATGGCTACACCTTC. As protein: CASSLSIGRGEGYGYTF.

Many counts were recorded for this clone. Within the sample, other DNA sequences also encode this same CDR3. This chain links TRBV4-1 with TRBJ1-2; D is unresolved. V was cut by 0 bases and J by 5 bases, with 7 bases left in between. Germline V lookup: CDR1 MGHRA, CDR2 YSYEKL. The CDR3 extends over 13 amino acids. The CDR3: CASSQDLGYGYTF. CDR3 in DNA: TGCGCCAGCAGCCAAGATCTAGGTTATGGCTACACCTTC.